A single sample gave rise to the 13 T cell receptor beta chains below, sequenced in a study of cytomegalovirus exposure and HLA in healthy donors. 13 Jbeta primers and 60 Vbeta primers were used for the PCR. Profiled with immunoSEQ multiplex PCR; TCRdb holds only in-frame clones, not every one. The table has just over 150,000 clones, about 80% seen once. The sample comprised PBMCs. These receptors were obtained from a female donor in good health and CMV-seronegative.

V and J are TRBV10-3 and TRBJ2-7; tentative D call: TRBD1 (6 bases). The CDR3 loop spans 12 amino acids. V was shortened by 4 bases and J by 5 bases, with 9 bases between the two germline ends. Germline CDR1 is ENHRY and CDR2 is SYGVKD. CDR3 sequence (DNA): TGTGCCATCAGTGGCACAGGGAACGAGCAGTACTTC. Residues: CAISGTGNEQYF.

This clone was recorded a few times. The V call is TRBV5-6, the J call TRBJ1-1; no reliable D call. Between the trimmed V and J ends, which lost 1 base and 1 base, there was a span of 8 bases. CDR1 and CDR2 from the germline V gene are SGHDT and YYEEEE. The CDR3 spans 14 residues. For the CDR3, the DNA is TGTGCCAGCAGCTTGTTCGGGAGGAACACTGAAGCTTTCTTT. Translation gives CASSLFGRNTEAFF.

In DNA, the CDR3 is TGTGCCAGCAGCTCCGATCAGGGAAACACCATATATTTT. Protein product: CASSSDQGNTIYF. V is TRBV7-9 and J is TRBJ1-3; D gene uncertain. The CDR3 extends over 13 amino acids. V was trimmed by 4 bases and J by 4 bases, leaving 8 bases between them. Germline V gene data show CDR1 as SEHNR and CDR2 as FQNEAQ (reference sequence).

This clone has just a few counts. The CDR3 region is CASSLAASGFQETQYF. The CDR3 DNA reads TGTGCCAGCAGCTTAGCGGCTAGCGGATTCCAAGAGACCCAGTACTTC. V gene TRBV7-9 combines with J gene TRBJ2-5; TRBD2 matches at 7 bases. Germline CDR1 SEHNR, CDR2 FQNEAQ (reference sequence). Trimming removed 0 bases from V and 1 base from J; junction bases left unmatched: 5. The CDR3 has 16 residues.

The chain links TRBV18 to TRBJ2-7; D is possibly TRBD2 (5 bases). Trimming removed 2 bases from V and 5 bases from J, with 19 bases in between. Germline loops: CDR1 KGHSH, CDR2 LQKENI. This CDR3 is built from 16 residues. The CDR3 DNA follows: TGTGCCAGCTCACCAGGGCGGGTCGGGGTTTGGGACGAGCAGTACTTC. It specifies CASSPGRVGVWDEQYF.

This chain links TRBV30 with TRBJ1-6; 7 nucleotides match TRBD1. This CDR3 is 16 amino acids long. V lost 1 base and J lost 3; bases outside the gene matches: 6. Germline V CDR1 and CDR2: GTSNPN, SVGIG (reference sequence). CDR3 sequence reads: CAWSAYGTVYNSPLHF. CDR3 bases: TGTGCCTGGAGTGCCTACGGGACAGTCTATAATTCACCCCTCCACTTT.

The genes are TRBV27 and TRBJ1-2; D call uncertain. Trimming left V 3 bases short and J 8 bases short, with 13 bases between. In germline, CDR1 is MNHEY, CDR2 SMNVEV (reference sequence). The CDR3 extends over 13 amino acids. CDR3 in amino acids: CASSFAGKWGYTF. In DNA, the CDR3 is TGTGCCAGCAGTTTCGCGGGGAAATGGGGCTACACCTTC.

This chain connects TRBV10-3 to TRBJ2-1, with D possibly matching TRBD2 (5 bases). This CDR3 comprises 13 residues. Germline V lookup: CDR1 ENHRY, CDR2 SYGVKD. The V gene lost 3 bases and the J gene lost 8 bases, with 11 bases spanning the gap. This CDR3 reads CAISESGLDEQFF. The DNA for the CDR3 is TGTGCCATCAGTGAAAGCGGTCTTGATGAGCAGTTCTTC.

This clone was observed a few times. The chain links TRBV19 to TRBJ2-2; D is unclear. V lost 5 bases and J lost 5, with 9 bases in between. The CDR3 is 13 amino acids. Germline V lookup: CDR1 LNHDA, CDR2 SQIVND (reference sequence). CDR3 residues: CASSVQRTGELFF. CDR3 bases: TGTGCCAGTAGTGTTCAGAGGACCGGGGAGCTGTTTTTT.

The chain has TRBV5-1 and TRBJ2-7; 9 bases match TRBD2. Germline V gives CDR1 SGHRS, CDR2 YFSETQ. This CDR3 is built from 15 residues. The junction had 8 bases not matched to a gene; V was cut back by 0 bases and J by 7 bases. CDR3 sequence: CASSLGGGGMGEQYF. The DNA of the CDR3 is TGCGCCAGCAGCTTGGGCGGGGGGGGAATGGGAGAGCAGTACTTC.

The V call is TRBV10-3, the J call TRBJ2-2; 14 bases line up with TRBD2. The CDR3 length is 20 residues. V lost 7 bases, J lost 1 base, and 14 bases stayed unmatched. CDR1 and CDR2 (germline): ENHRY, SYGVKD. The CDR3 loop reads CAIKGLAGALGNRNTGELFF. In DNA form, the CDR3 reads TGTGCCATCAAGGGACTAGCGGGAGCATTGGGGAATAGGAACACCGGGGAGCTGTTTTTT.

This clone was detected a few times. The V call is TRBV30, the J call TRBJ2-2; possible D gene TRBD1, 5 bases. Germline values: CDR1 GTSNPN, CDR2 SVGIG (reference sequence). This CDR3 has 14 amino acids. The V gene lost 3 bases and the J gene lost 3 bases, with 11 bases spanning the gap. This CDR3 reads CAWRGRADTGELFF. The CDR3 nucleotides are TGTGCCTGGAGAGGCAGGGCGGACACCGGGGAGCTGTTTTTT.

This rearrangement joins TRBV7-7 to TRBJ1-3; D is perhaps TRBD1 (5 bases). V was trimmed by 0 bases and J by 2 bases, leaving 8 bases between them. The CDR3 consists of 15 residues. From germline, CDR1 is SSHAT and CDR2 FNYEAQ (reference sequence). Here the CDR3 reads CASSLAPGPGNTIYF. CDR3 DNA sequence: TGTGCCAGCAGCTTAGCCCCAGGGCCTGGAAACACCATATATTTT.